The TCR beta chain under discussion was sequenced for a study of T cell repertoires in cytomegalovirus infection. This clonotype was seen a few times. The antigen is undetermined. The germline V gene encodes CDR1 SGHVS and CDR2 FQNEAQ. This CDR3 has 15 amino acids. V lost 1 base and J lost 3, with 10 bases in between. TCRdb called the reads again in MiXCR, with one record for every CDR3 protein. The table includes over 120,000 distinct CDR3 sequences, 25% to 35% detected once. The chain links TRBV7-8 to TRBJ1-5; D perhaps matches TRBD1 (5 bases). This TCR derives from a human donor in good health (CMV status not recorded). Some clones in this sample may be carry-over from other donors' samples. This sample comprised CD8+ T cells from cultured PBMCs, obtained from culture after CMV antigen stimulation. Written as DNA, the CDR3 is TGTGCCAGCAGCTTAGTTCAGGGTGACAATCAGCCCCAGCATTTT. Residues: CASSLVQGDNQPQHF.